Below are 14 T cell receptor beta chains sequenced from a single sample in a study of cytomegalovirus exposure and HLA in healthy donors. PCR was performed using 60 Vbeta and 13 Jbeta primers. TCRdb's copy holds only in-frame clones and misses some; the assay was immunoSEQ multiplex PCR. The repertoire holds 110,000 to 150,000 clones, with 80% as singletons. The specimen sequenced was PBMCs. The receptors were gathered from a male donor in good health and CMV-seronegative.

The chain uses TRBV6-6 and TRBJ1-5; D unresolved. The CDR3 totals 14 residues. Germline-derived CDR1 and CDR2 are MNHNY and SVGAGI (reference sequence). V shed 7 bases and J shed 5 bases, with 15 bases lying between them. CDR3 DNA sequence: TGTGCCAGCACCGACCAGAGGATCGATCAGCCCCAGCATTTT. This translates into CASTDQRIDQPQHF.

V is TRBV7-2 and J is TRBJ1-6, with 7 bases fitting TRBD1. The J segment lost 10 bases and the V segment lost 3 bases, leaving 9 bases of the junction unmatched. From germline, CDR1 is SGHTA and CDR2 FQGNSA. The CDR3 totals 15 residues. As DNA, the CDR3 is TGTGCCAGCAGCTTCTCCAGGGGGGTTTCGTCACCCCTCCACTTT. Amino acids: CASSFSRGVSSPLHF. The variable domain in full, with the rest retrieved from reference TRBV7-2 and TRBJ1-6, is GAGVSQSPSNKVTEKGKDVELRCDPISGHTALYWYRQSLGQGLEFLIYFQGNSAPDKSGLPSDRFSAERTGGSVSTLTIQRTQQEDSAVYLCASSFSRGVSSPLHFGNGTRLTVT.

The chain links TRBV5-6 to TRBJ1-1; D is undetermined. With 0 bases removed from V and 2 bases from J, the gap between germline ends came to 11 bases. The length of the CDR3 is 15 residues. Germline assignment: CDR1 SGHDT and CDR2 YYEEEE. The CDR3 loop is CASSLAGIRNTEAFF. The CDR3 bases are TGTGCCAGCAGCTTGGCCGGGATCCGAAACACTGAAGCTTTCTTT.

The chain has TRBV13 and TRBJ2-3; the match to TRBD1 covers 7 bases. The germline V gene encodes CDR1 PRHDT and CDR2 FYEKMQ (reference sequence). J was trimmed by 3 bases and V by 4 bases; bases with no gene match: 7. This CDR3 has 15 amino acids. The DNA of the CDR3 is TGTGCCAGCAGCTCTAGGGACAGTTGGACAGATACGCAGTATTTT. Protein product: CASSSRDSWTDTQYF.

This rearrangement joins TRBV7-9 to TRBJ1-5; no reliable D call. The length of the CDR3 is 12 residues. Germline V lookup: CDR1 SEHNR, CDR2 FQNEAQ (reference sequence). The germline V and J ends were trimmed by 4 bases and 4 bases, with 5 bases remaining between them. The CDR3 spells CASSYENQPQHF. The DNA for the CDR3 is TGTGCCAGCAGCTATGAGAATCAGCCCCAGCATTTT.

J is TRBJ1-6 and V is TRBV7-6; 8 bases match TRBD1. Trimming took 4 bases from V and 8 from J; bases not matched to a gene: 7. CDR3 length: 15 amino acids. From germline, CDR1 is SGHVS and CDR2 FNYEAQ. The CDR3 DNA reads as TGTGCCAGCAGCTCGAGGACAGGGATTTATTCACCCCTCCACTTT. Translation gives CASSSRTGIYSPLHF.

The gene calls are TRBV12-5 and TRBJ2-2, with a possible D match to TRBD2 (5 bases). Germline V lookup: CDR1 LGHNT, CDR2 FRNRAP. V was clipped by 4 bases and J by 8 bases, with 11 bases between them. CDR3 length equals 13 residues. CDR3 loop: CASGSSGSGELFF. The CDR3, as DNA: TGTGCTAGTGGTTCCTCGGGGTCGGGGGAGCTGTTTTTT.

The chain links TRBV30 to TRBJ2-5; D is possibly TRBD1 (5 bases). The V and J ends lost 3 bases and 5 bases respectively, with 7 bases between them. Germline V gene lookup returns CDR1 GTSNPN and CDR2 SVGIG (reference sequence). The CDR3 sequence is 11 residues long. CDR3 residues: CAWSSGETQYF. CDR3 nucleotides: TGTGCCTGGAGCTCAGGGGAGACCCAGTACTTC.

This clone was counted a few times. The chain is built from TRBV7-2 and TRBJ1-2; 7 nucleotides align to TRBD1. Germline V gene lookup returns CDR1 SGHTA and CDR2 FQGNSA. This CDR3 has 15 amino acids. V lost 3 bases to trimming and J lost 4 bases; unmatched junction nucleotides: 8. The CDR3, as DNA: TGTGCCAGCAGCTTCTCGACAGGGACGGCCTATGGCTACACCTTC. Protein sequence: CASSFSTGTAYGYTF.

This clone was detected only once. The chain has TRBV5-4 and TRBJ1-3; 8 bases are a match to TRBD1. The CDR3 covers 17 residues. With 4 bases clipped from V and 2 bases from J, the junction kept 11 bases outside the gene matches. Per germline, CDR1 SGHNT and CDR2 YYREEE (reference sequence). CDR3 in DNA: TGTGCCAGCAGCGCGACAACAATGACAGGGGCTGGAAACACCATATATTTT. Its translation: CASSATTMTGAGNTIYF.

The chain couples TRBV7-3 to TRBJ2-2; weak D call: TRBD1 (6 bases). Germline V gene sequence: CDR1 SGHTA, CDR2 FQGTGA. The CDR3 runs 15 residues. The V end was cut by 1 base, the J end by 7 bases, with 13 bases between. In DNA form, the CDR3 reads TGTGCCAGCAGCTTAATGGGGGCGCAGGGCGGGGAGCTGTTTTTT. Its protein is CASSLMGAQGGELFF. The complete variable domain, with remaining parts taken from reference TRBV7-3 and TRBJ2-2, reads GAGVSQTPSNKVTEKGKYVELRCDPISGHTALYWYRQSLGQGPEFLIYFQGTGAADDSGLPNDRFFAVRPEGSVSTLKIQRTERGDSAVYLCASSLMGAQGGELFFGEGSRLTVL.

This clone was observed a single time. The chain carries TRBV6-5 and TRBJ2-7, with 7 nucleotides matching TRBD1. In germline, CDR1 is MNHEY, CDR2 SVGAGI. The junction had 11 bases not matched to a gene; V was cut back by 6 bases and J by 6 bases. The CDR3 covers 14 residues. The CDR3 loop is CASRPGTALREQYF. The CDR3 DNA sequence: TGTGCCAGCAGACCCGGGACAGCCTTACGCGAGCAGTACTTC.

The CDR3 reads CASSEYSNYGYTF. The CDR3 DNA is TGTGCCAGCAGTGAATACAGTAACTATGGCTACACCTTC. The chain links TRBV6-1 to TRBJ1-2; D call uncertain. The V gene lost 2 bases and the J gene lost 1 base, with 5 bases spanning the gap. There are 13 residues in the CDR3. CDR1 MNHNS and CDR2 SASEGT come from the germline V gene.

The chain uses TRBV7-2 and TRBJ2-7; 10 bases align to TRBD2. Germline assignment: CDR1 SGHTA and CDR2 FQGNSA. V trimming: 6 bases; J trimming: 2 bases; junction bases outside the gene matches: 4. CDR3 length equals 14 residues. The CDR3 nucleotides are TGTGCCAGCAGTCGGACTAGCGGCCCCTACGAGCAGTACTTC. Its protein product is CASSRTSGPYEQYF.